These 32 T cell receptor beta chains share one sample of origin, sequenced in a study of identical twins. Each CDR3 protein gets one entry after TCRdb re-called the 5' RACE reads with MiXCR. The data hold hundreds of thousands of distinct CDR3 sequences, with around a sixth observed a single time. In addition, the sample was reused for a study of T cells expressing NK-cell markers.

The sequenced sample was PBMCs. The receptors were gathered from a woman aged 18-30 years in good health.

This clonotype was counted between two and nine times. The CDR3 here is CASSSGTDTEAFF. CDR3 DNA sequence: TGCGCCAGCAGCTCCGGGACAGACACTGAAGCTTTCTTT. The chain has TRBV5-1 and TRBJ1-1; the match to TRBD1 covers 7 bases. Germline-derived CDR1 and CDR2 are SGHRS and YFSETQ. The length of the CDR3 is 13 residues. The J segment lost 3 bases and the V segment lost 3 bases, leaving 2 bases of the junction unmatched.

The V gene is TRBV4-2, the J gene TRBJ1-3, with a tentative D call TRBD1 (6 bases). CDR3 length: 16 residues. Trimming removed 0 bases from V and 0 bases from J, with 9 bases in between. Germline assignment: CDR1 LGHNA and CDR2 YNFKEQ. The CDR3 loop is CASSQEGRGSGNTIYF. The CDR3 DNA reads as TGTGCCAGCAGCCAAGAGGGCAGGGGCTCTGGAAACACCATATATTTT.

This clonotype appeared a few times. The V gene is TRBV6-2 or TRBV6-3, the J gene TRBJ2-7, with TRBD2 identical over 8 bases. Germline V gene data show CDR1 as MNHEY and CDR2 as SVGEGT. V lost 8 bases and J lost 6; bases outside the gene matches: 9. The CDR3 loop spans 13 amino acids. CDR3 region: CASSNRREAEQYF. CDR3 DNA sequence: TGTGCCAGCTCGAACCGGCGGGAGGCCGAGCAGTACTTC.

V and J are TRBV7-6 and TRBJ2-1, with D possibly called TRBD1 or TRBD2 (5 bases each). Trimming removed 5 bases at V and 5 bases at J, with 16 bases between. This CDR3 has 15 amino acids. CDR1 and CDR2 (germline): SGHVS, FNYEAQ. The CDR3 loop is CASSQRWGRDNEQFF. CDR3 in DNA: TGTGCCAGCAGCCAGCGGTGGGGCCGAGACAATGAGCAGTTCTTC.

The V call is TRBV4-3, the J call TRBJ2-3; tentatively, D is TRBD1 or TRBD2 (5 bases each). The CDR3 is 13 residues long. Trimming pared 8 bases from V and 6 bases from J, leaving 15 bases between. The germline V gene encodes CDR1 LGHNA and CDR2 YSLEER. The CDR3 DNA reads as TGCGCCAGCGGGACCGGTCAAAGGGATACGCAGTATTTT. As protein: CASGTGQRDTQYF.

Only a few counts were recorded for this clonotype. The chain uses TRBV9 and TRBJ2-1, with D possibly being TRBD2 (6 bases). Germline-derived CDR1 and CDR2 are SGDLS and YYNGEE. Trimming removed 4 bases from V and 5 bases from J, with 13 bases in between. This CDR3 contains 14 residues. The CDR3 DNA reads TGTGCCAGCAGCCCCCGGACTATCCACAATGAGCAGTTCTTC. Protein: CASSPRTIHNEQFF.

Only a few counts were recorded for this clonotype. The V call is TRBV12-3 or TRBV12-4, the J call TRBJ1-6, with D perhaps matching TRBD1 (6 bases). This CDR3 spans 16 amino acids. The V end lost 9 bases, the J end lost 7 bases, and 22 bases lay between the germline ends. Here the CDR3 DNA reads TGTGCCAGTCTCATGGGAGGGGGGAAATTGAATTCACCCCTCCACTTT. It codes for CASLMGGGKLNSPLHF.

This clonotype was seen only a few times. The rearrangement uses TRBV14 and TRBJ2-2; a weak D match, TRBD2 (5 bases). Germline lookup yields CDR1 SGHDN and CDR2 FVKESK. V lost 1 base and J 0 bases, leaving 6 bases between the germline ends. This CDR3 has 15 amino acids. The CDR3: CASSQVRANTGELFF. The CDR3 region has the DNA TGTGCCAGCAGCCAAGTGAGGGCGAACACCGGGGAGCTGTTTTTT.

This chain links TRBV20-1 with TRBJ2-7; D gene uncertain. CDR1 is DFQATT and CDR2 is SNEGSKA in the germline V gene (reference sequence). V was trimmed by 4 bases and J by 0 bases, leaving 7 bases between them. The CDR3 length is 12 residues. The CDR3 coding sequence is TGCAGTGCTAAGCTACGCTCCTACGAGCAGTACTTC. Translation gives CSAKLRSYEQYF.

The rearrangement uses TRBV6-5 and TRBJ1-4; tentative D call: TRBD1 (6 bases). The CDR3 loop spans 14 amino acids. Trimming left V 0 bases short and J 8 bases short, with 10 bases between. CDR1 and CDR2 from the germline V gene are MNHEY and SVGAGI. The CDR3: CASSYSERGEKLFF. For the CDR3, the DNA is TGTGCCAGCAGTTACTCGGAAAGGGGGGAAAAACTGTTTTTT.

V and J are TRBV11-2 and TRBJ2-7; no reliable D call. Trimming removed 1 base from V and 1 base from J, with 8 bases in between. The CDR3 is 14 amino acids. Germline CDR1 and CDR2: SGHAT and FQNNGV. CDR3 nucleotides: TGTGCCAGCAGCTTAGGGTACGGATCCTACGAGCAGTACTTC. It encodes CASSLGYGSYEQYF. Supplemented by reference TRBV11-2 and TRBJ2-7, the full variable domain reads EAGVAQSPRYKIIEKRQSVAFWCNPISGHATLYWYQQILGQGPKLLIQFQNNGVVDDSQLPKDRFSAERLKGVDSTLKIQPAKLEDSAVYLCASSLGYGSYEQYFGPGTRLTVT.

The chain recombines TRBV5-1 with TRBJ1-1, with TRBD1 as a possible D gene (6 bases). Germline CDR1 and CDR2: SGHRS and YFSETQ. V dropped 4 bases and J dropped 1 base, with 20 bases sitting between them. This CDR3 region has 17 residues. The CDR3 protein is CASSPWSTAGANTEAFF. CDR3 nucleotides: TGCGCCAGCAGCCCCTGGAGTACCGCAGGGGCGAACACTGAAGCTTTCTTT.

The chain is built from TRBV5-1 and TRBJ2-5; the match to TRBD2 covers 7 bases. Germline CDR1 reads SGHRS; CDR2 reads YFSETQ. The CDR3 totals 14 residues. After removal of 4 bases from V and 3 bases from J, the junction contained 6 bases not matched to a gene. CDR3 residues: CASSGKTSKETQYF. DNA of the CDR3: TGCGCCAGCAGCGGGAAGACTAGCAAAGAGACCCAGTACTTC.

This clonotype was seen just once. V and J are TRBV4-3 and TRBJ2-1; 16 nucleotides line up with TRBD2. Trimming cost V 6 bases and J 7 bases; bases outside gene matches: 9. This CDR3 is 17 amino acids long. Germline V CDR1 and CDR2: LGHNA, YSLEER. The CDR3 reads CASSGTSGRAWINEQFF. CDR3 in DNA: TGCGCCAGCAGTGGGACTAGCGGGAGGGCCTGGATAAATGAGCAGTTCTTC.

This clonotype appeared a few times. For the CDR3, the DNA is TGCGCCAGCAGCTTTGAAGGGGCCAAAGAGACCCAGTACTTC. Translating it yields CASSFEGAKETQYF. The chain links TRBV5-1 to TRBJ2-5; D might be TRBD1 (5 bases). CDR3 length equals 14 residues. The germline V and J ends were trimmed by 2 bases and 3 bases, with 11 bases remaining between them. Germline V gene data show CDR1 as SGHRS and CDR2 as YFSETQ.

The chain is built from TRBV20-1 and TRBJ2-1; 9 bases fit TRBD2. V dropped 3 bases and J dropped 7; count of bases not matched to a gene: 7. Germline V CDR1 and CDR2: DFQATT, SNEGSKA (reference sequence). The CDR3 length is 14 residues. The CDR3: CSARSSGRMNEQFF. The CDR3 nucleotides read TGCAGTGCTAGGTCCAGCGGGAGGATGAATGAGCAGTTCTTC.

A few counts support this clonotype. The CDR3 protein is CASSYSFGFRDYGYTF. CDR3 bases: TGTGCCAGCAGTTACTCATTCGGCTTCCGGGACTATGGCTACACCTTC. The rearrangement links TRBV6-5 to TRBJ1-2; D not resolved. V was pared by 0 bases and J by 3 bases, with 14 bases between. The V gene's germline CDR1 is MNHEY and CDR2 SVGAGI. The CDR3 loop spans 16 amino acids.

The table lists this clonotype with a few counts. J is TRBJ2-3 and V is TRBV10-1, with D possibly called TRBD1 or TRBD2 (5 bases each). V dropped 2 bases and J dropped 6 bases, with 15 bases sitting between them. Germline V lookup: CDR1 WNHNN, CDR2 SYGVQD (reference sequence). The CDR3 has 15 amino acids. Here the CDR3 reads CASSEAQGPQDTQYF. The CDR3, as DNA: TGCGCCAGCAGTGAGGCTCAGGGACCCCAGGATACGCAGTATTTT.

The chain combines TRBV7-9 with TRBJ1-3, with D unclear. Trimming cost V 5 bases and J 7 bases, with 9 bases left between them. The length of the CDR3 is 12 residues. CDR1 is SEHNR and CDR2 is FQNEAQ in the germline V gene (reference sequence). The CDR3 loop is CASSKKGNTIYF. The CDR3, as DNA: TGTGCCAGCAGCAAAAAAGGGAACACCATATATTTT.

This clonotype was seen at least ten times. A read error may produce the germline difference seen at one junction end. CDR3 coding DNA: TGTGCCAGCAGCCTAACAGGGGCTGAAGCTTTCTTT. As protein: CASSLTGAEAFF. The V gene is TRBV5-1, the J gene TRBJ1-1, with TRBD1 matching 7 bases. Germline assignment: CDR1 SGHRS and CDR2 YFSETQ. The CDR3 spans 12 residues.

The V and J genes are TRBV7-9 and TRBJ1-6; D gene ambiguous. This CDR3 is built from 15 residues. V lost 5 bases, J lost 7 bases, and 15 bases lay in between. Germline CDR1 reads SEHNR; CDR2 reads FQNEAQ (reference sequence). The CDR3 DNA sequence: TGTGCCAGCAGCCTGGGCACCGGAAAGAATTCACCCCTCCACTTT. Its translation: CASSLGTGKNSPLHF. The complete variable domain, with remaining parts taken from reference TRBV7-9 and TRBJ1-6, reads DTGVSQNPRHKITKRGQNVTFRCDPISEHNRLYWYRQTLGQGPEFLTYFQNEAQLEKSRLLSDRFSAERPKGSFSTLEIQRTEQGDSAMYLCASSLGTGKNSPLHFGNGTRLTVT.

The chain employs TRBV7-6 and TRBJ2-5; no clear D gene. Trimming cost V 5 bases and J 5 bases, with 18 bases left between them. CDR3 length: 15 amino acids. Germline CDR1 is SGHVS and CDR2 is FNYEAQ. The CDR3 coding sequence is TGTGCCAGCAGCCAGGACCCATTAAACGGGGAGACCCAGTACTTC. Encoded protein: CASSQDPLNGETQYF.

This clonotype was observed a few times. This sequence joins TRBV20-1 and TRBJ2-5, with TRBD2 matching 9 bases. This CDR3 contains 16 residues. Germline trimming cut 6 bases from V and 4 bases from J; bases unmatched to any gene: 15. Germline V gene data show CDR1 as DFQATT and CDR2 as SNEGSKA (reference sequence). The CDR3 loop is CSATPDAGGPRETQYF. DNA of the CDR3: TGCAGTGCGACCCCCGACGCGGGAGGGCCGAGAGAGACCCAGTACTTC.

The sample holds many counts of this clonotype. The chain uses TRBV11-2 and TRBJ2-2; 7 positions match TRBD1. The CDR3 is 16 residues long. V gave up 5 bases and J gave up 0 bases; unmatched junction bases: 6. Germline assignment: CDR1 SGHAT and CDR2 FQNNGV. The CDR3 coding sequence is TGTGCCAGCAGCCCGGGACAGATCGCGAACACCGGGGAGCTGTTTTTT. Protein product: CASSPGQIANTGELFF.

This clonotype was seen at least ten times. The J gene is TRBJ2-1, the V gene TRBV5-1; D is perhaps TRBD1 (5 bases). Germline V gene sequence: CDR1 SGHRS, CDR2 YFSETQ. The ends were cut back, 0 bases at V and 9 bases at J, with 10 bases in the middle. There are 13 residues in the CDR3. CDR3 bases: TGCGCCAGCAGCTTGGAAGGGGTAGCTGAGCAGTTCTTC. Encoded protein: CASSLEGVAEQFF.

This clonotype was observed a handful of times. The rearrangement joins TRBV5-1 to TRBJ2-1; 8 positions match TRBD2. The CDR3 has 15 amino acids. CDR1 SGHRS and CDR2 YFSETQ come from the germline V gene. Trimming cost V 1 base and J 4 bases; bases outside gene matches: 4. The CDR3 is CASSLSSGSYNEQFF. The CDR3 nucleotides are TGCGCCAGCAGCTTGAGCAGCGGGAGTTACAATGAGCAGTTCTTC.

The genes are TRBV12-3 or TRBV12-4 and TRBJ2-3, with D tentatively TRBD2 (6 bases). With 3 bases removed from V and 1 base from J, the gap between germline ends came to 11 bases. The CDR3 extends over 15 amino acids. CDR3 protein: CASSFRLAGTDTQYF. CDR3 coding DNA: TGTGCCAGCAGTTTTCGCTTAGCGGGCACAGATACGCAGTATTTT.

This clonotype was picked up a small number of times. The chain couples TRBV9 to TRBJ1-3; D ambiguous. Trimming pared 0 bases from V and 3 bases from J, leaving 7 bases between. The CDR3 runs to 14 residues. Germline assignment: CDR1 SGDLS and CDR2 YYNGEE. The CDR3 sequence is CASSVVSSGNTIYF. The CDR3 DNA follows: TGTGCCAGCAGCGTAGTCTCCAGTGGAAACACCATATATTTT.

The genes are TRBV29-1 and TRBJ2-7; 10 bases are shared with TRBD2. The J segment lost 3 bases and the V segment lost 7 bases, leaving 9 bases of the junction unmatched. The CDR3 has 14 amino acids. Germline V lookup: CDR1 SQVTM, CDR2 ANQGSEA. The CDR3 coding sequence is TGCAGCGCTAATAGCGGGGGGTTACTCTACGAGCAGTACTTC. Protein product: CSANSGGLLYEQYF.

In this sample, this clonotype turned up many times. The J gene is TRBJ2-7, the V gene TRBV2, with 7 bases matching TRBD2. J lost 2 bases, V lost 6 bases, and 1 base had no gene match. Germline CDR1 and CDR2: SNHLY and FYNNEI. This CDR3 spans 12 amino acids. The CDR3 DNA reads TGTGCCAGCAGGCGGGGGACCTACGAGCAGTACTTC. Translated: CASRRGTYEQYF.

The J gene is TRBJ2-1, the V gene TRBV3-1, with 11 bases matching TRBD2. CDR1 is LGHDT, CDR2 YNNKEL, per germline (reference sequence). V was clipped by 4 bases and J by 9 bases; unmatched bases: 5. This CDR3 has 14 residues. The CDR3: CASSLTGTSGEQFF. CDR3 DNA: TGTGCCAGCAGCCTAACCGGGACTAGCGGTGAGCAGTTCTTC.

V usage is TRBV11-2 and J usage is TRBJ2-4; 8 nucleotides line up with TRBD2. The length of the CDR3 is 18 residues. The germline gives CDR1 SGHAT, CDR2 FQNNGV. Losses at the gene ends were 7 bases for V and 0 bases for J; bases not matched to a gene: 14. In DNA form, the CDR3 reads TGTGCCAGCACCAGGGGAGCGGGAGTAGAGAAAGCCAAAAACATTCAGTACTTC. This codes for CASTRGAGVEKAKNIQYF.